The T cell receptor (beta chain) described here comes from a study of PD-L1 blockade in urothelial cancer. Study details: At 3 weeks (second dose) and 6 weeks after starting treatment, blood was analyzed.

The assay was immunoSEQ multiplex PCR, and TCRdb's table has in-frame clones only and misses some. The repertoire holds about 38,000 clones, with 82% as singletons. This CDR3 region has 13 residues. V lost 8 bases, J lost 9 bases, and 14 bases lay in between. Germline V gene sequence: CDR1 SNHLY, CDR2 FYNNEI. The receptor was isolated from a man aged 60 to 69 with urothelial cancer. The specimen was PBMCs, collected around atezolizumab (anti-PD-L1) treatment. V and J are TRBV2 and TRBJ1-6, with a weak D call TRBD1 (6 bases). The CDR3: CASCRTDSSPLHF. The CDR3 DNA reads as TGTGCCAGCTGCCGGACAGATTCTTCACCCCTCCACTTT.